This TCR beta chain was sequenced during a study of shared T cell receptors in the human thymus. Measured with immunoSEQ multiplex PCR; TCRdb has only the in-frame clones, and not every one. The sample yields roughly 710,000 clones, 70% to 90% seen once. This sample was also put to use in a study of human thymus T cells. This second study says: Serving as donors were healthy Finnish infants, each of whom was having open corrective surgery for congenital heart defects. Surgeons resected thymus tissue during corrective heart surgery. Thymic and blood repertoires seemed to show skewed V and J gene use.

The sequence was collected from a girl less than two years old with a congenital heart defect. The sample consisted of thymocytes.

The CDR3 DNA follows: TGCAGCGCCAGACCGACAGGATTTGCAACTAATGAAAAACTGTTTTTT. Translated, it gives CSARPTGFATNEKLFF. The chain links TRBV29-1 to TRBJ1-4, with D tentatively TRBD1 (6 bases). The length of the CDR3 is 16 residues. CDR1 and CDR2 from the germline V gene are SQVTM and ANQGSEA. Between the trimmed V and J ends, which lost 7 bases and 0 bases, there was a span of 18 bases.